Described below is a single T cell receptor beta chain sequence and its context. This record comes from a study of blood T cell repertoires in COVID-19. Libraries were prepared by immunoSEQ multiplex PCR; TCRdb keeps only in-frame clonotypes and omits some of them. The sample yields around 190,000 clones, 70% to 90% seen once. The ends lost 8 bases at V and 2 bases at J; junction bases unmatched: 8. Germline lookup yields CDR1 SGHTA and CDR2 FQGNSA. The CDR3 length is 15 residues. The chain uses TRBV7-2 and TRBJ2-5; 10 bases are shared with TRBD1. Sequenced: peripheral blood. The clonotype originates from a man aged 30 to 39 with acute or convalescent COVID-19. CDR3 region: CASDRDRGQQETQYF. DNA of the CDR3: TGTGCCAGCGACCGGGACAGGGGTCAACAAGAGACCCAGTACTTC.